This T cell receptor (beta chain) derives from a study of OX40 agonist ivuxolimab in advanced cancers. Looking at the study overall: Ivuxolimab was an agonistic, fully human IgG2 monoclonal antibody directed against OX40 (CD134), a costimulatory receptor. Intravenous ivuxolimab was administered to patients every 2 weeks at six dose levels: 0.01, 0.1, 0.3, 1.5, 3 and 10 mg/kg. The dose-escalation cohort was over 70% male with a mean age of 60 years, ranging from roughly 23 to 90. The monotherapy dose-escalation portion (N = 52 patients) of the phase I ivuxolimab trial is reported in the paper. Patients were allowed to have had prior anti-PD-1, anti-PD-L1 or anti-CTLA-4 therapy, and approximately 37% of the dose-escalation patients had been treated with checkpoint inhibitors. Three dose-escalation patients achieved partial responses, one with hepatocellular carcinoma and two with cutaneous melanoma. The point of sequencing TCRbeta in the periphery was to test whether ivuxolimab changed TCR sequence diversity and drove clonal T-cell expansion. Among the approximately 50 dose-escalation patients, some 20 had hepatocellular carcinoma, some 15 melanoma, 9 renal cell carcinoma and 9 head and neck cancer.

The junction carries 7 bases between V and J, which are trimmed by 1 base and 2 bases respectively. The CDR3 has 14 amino acids, counting the end cysteine and phenylalanine. Only the CDR3 part of the read is kept: 42 bases, read in frame from the first base. As encoded in the germline V gene, CDR1 is MGHRA while CDR2 is YSYEKL. Genomic DNA was extracted from sorted cells for sequencing of the TCRbeta CDR3 region. TCRbeta CDR3 regions were sequenced using the immunoSEQ Assay. TCRdb took over this immuneACCESS table, retaining in-frame rearrangements with V and J assigned. Such tables are incomplete; in checked studies, under half of the missing clones stem from an unresolved V gene, and the remainder is unexplained. Here the sample has 71,000 or so clones; about 81% occur a single time. 5% of the sample goes to the ten largest clones. The trial excluded patients who had a history of autoimmune disease or were on systemic immunosuppression. In every dose cohort, peripheral blood was drawn for TCR sequencing at baseline, cycle 4 day 1, and cycle 7 day 1. The samples were taken from a phase I, first-in-human, multicenter, open-label dose-escalation trial of ivuxolimab. The trial enrolled adults with locally advanced or metastatic head and neck squamous cell, hepatocellular, melanoma or renal cell carcinoma. Before TCR sequencing, CD4+ T cells and CD8+ T cells were sorted from peripheral blood as separate populations.

Details on this clone: This receptor's antigen is unknown. No much larger clonotype is one base removed from it; base qualities were not supplied.

Study-level results and caveats: At doses from 0.1 to 3.0 mg/kg, clonal expansion was seen in both CD4+ and CD8+ blood T cells between baseline and week 6. In the 0.1-3.0 mg/kg groups, partial responders were among the patients with the lowest normalized peripheral clonal expansion, particularly in CD8+ T cells. Low levels of normalized T-cell clonal expansion were also seen in some patients who did not respond. After ivuxolimab, more expanded clones were found on average in CD8+ T cells than in CD4+ T cells. The antigen specificity of the clonally expanded peripheral T cells was not determined.

Sample: CD4+ or CD8+ T cells sorted from blood, taken in a trial of the OX40 agonist ivuxolimab. Here the chain combines TRBV4-1 and TRBJ2-3; the D gene is not confidently resolved. This clonotype originated in an adult with an advanced solid tumor such as melanoma, head and neck, liver or kidney cancer. The DNA sequence is TGCGCCAGCAGCCAAGTTTTAGCCACAGATACGCAGTATTTT. Its amino acids are CASSQVLATDTQYF.